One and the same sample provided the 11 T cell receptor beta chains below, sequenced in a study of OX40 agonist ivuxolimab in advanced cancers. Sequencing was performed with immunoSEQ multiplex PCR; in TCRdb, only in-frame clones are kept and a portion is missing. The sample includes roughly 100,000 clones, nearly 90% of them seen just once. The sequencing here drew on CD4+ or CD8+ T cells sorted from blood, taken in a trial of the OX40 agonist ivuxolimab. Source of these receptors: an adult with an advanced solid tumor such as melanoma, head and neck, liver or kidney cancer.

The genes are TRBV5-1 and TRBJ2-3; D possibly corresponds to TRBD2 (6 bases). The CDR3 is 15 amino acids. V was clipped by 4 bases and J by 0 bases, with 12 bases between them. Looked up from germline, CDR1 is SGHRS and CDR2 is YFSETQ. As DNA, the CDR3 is TGCGCCAGCAGCGTAAGCGGGCAAAGCACAGATACGCAGTATTTT. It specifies CASSVSGQSTDTQYF.

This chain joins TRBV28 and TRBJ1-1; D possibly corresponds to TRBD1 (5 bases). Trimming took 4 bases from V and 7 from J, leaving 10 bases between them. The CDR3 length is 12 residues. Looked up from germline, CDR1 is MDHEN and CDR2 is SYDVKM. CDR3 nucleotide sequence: TGTGCCAGCAGTTGGGCAAGGGGTGAAGCTTTCTTT. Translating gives CASSWARGEAFF. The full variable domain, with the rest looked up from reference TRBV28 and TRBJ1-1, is DVKVTQSSRYLVKRTGEKVFLECVQDMDHENMFWYRQDPGLGLRLIYFSYDVKMKEKGDIPEGYSVSREKKERFSLILESASTNQTSMYLCASSWARGEAFFGQGTRLTVV.

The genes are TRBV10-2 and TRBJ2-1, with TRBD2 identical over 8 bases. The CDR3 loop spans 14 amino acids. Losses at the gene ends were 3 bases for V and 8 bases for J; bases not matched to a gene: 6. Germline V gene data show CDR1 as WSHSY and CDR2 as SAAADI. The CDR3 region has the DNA TGCGCCAGCAGTGAAAGCGGGAGTCTCTATGAGCAGTTCTTC. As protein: CASSESGSLYEQFF.

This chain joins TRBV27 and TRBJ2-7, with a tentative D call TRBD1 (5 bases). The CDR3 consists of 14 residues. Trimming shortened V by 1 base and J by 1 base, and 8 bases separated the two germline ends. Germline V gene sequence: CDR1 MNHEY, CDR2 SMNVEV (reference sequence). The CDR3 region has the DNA TGTGCCAGCAGTTTATGGGGCGCTTCCTACGAGCAGTACTTC. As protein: CASSLWGASYEQYF.

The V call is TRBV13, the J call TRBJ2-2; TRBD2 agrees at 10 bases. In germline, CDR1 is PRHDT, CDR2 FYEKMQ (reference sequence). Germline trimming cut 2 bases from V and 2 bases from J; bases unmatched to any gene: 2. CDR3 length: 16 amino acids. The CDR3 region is CASSLLAGGNTGELFF. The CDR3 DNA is TGTGCCAGCAGCTTATTAGCGGGGGGAAACACCGGGGAGCTGTTTTTT.

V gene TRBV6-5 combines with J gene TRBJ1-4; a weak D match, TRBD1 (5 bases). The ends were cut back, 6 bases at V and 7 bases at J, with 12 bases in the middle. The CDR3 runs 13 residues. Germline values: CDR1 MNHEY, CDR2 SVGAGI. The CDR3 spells CASSQGAGEKLFF. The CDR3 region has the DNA TGTGCCAGCAGCCAAGGGGCAGGTGAAAAACTGTTTTTT.

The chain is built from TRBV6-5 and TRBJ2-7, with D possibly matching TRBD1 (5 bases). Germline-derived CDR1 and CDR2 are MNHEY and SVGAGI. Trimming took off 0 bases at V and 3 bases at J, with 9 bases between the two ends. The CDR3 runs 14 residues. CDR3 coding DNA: TGTGCCAGCAGTTACTCAACAGGACACTACGAGCAGTACTTC. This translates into CASSYSTGHYEQYF.

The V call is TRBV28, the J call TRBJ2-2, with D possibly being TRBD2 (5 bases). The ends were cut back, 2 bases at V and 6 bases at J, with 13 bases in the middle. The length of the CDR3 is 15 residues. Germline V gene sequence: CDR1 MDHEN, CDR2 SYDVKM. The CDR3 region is CASSLTGSGAGELFF. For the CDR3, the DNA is TGTGCCAGCAGTTTAACGGGAAGTGGGGCCGGGGAGCTGTTTTTT.

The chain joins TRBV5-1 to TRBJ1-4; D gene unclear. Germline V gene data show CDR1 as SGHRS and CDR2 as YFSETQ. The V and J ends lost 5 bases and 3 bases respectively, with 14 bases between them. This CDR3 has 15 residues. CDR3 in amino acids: CASSGGDLPNEKLFF. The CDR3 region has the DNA TGCGCCAGCAGTGGAGGCGATCTCCCTAATGAAAAACTGTTTTTT.

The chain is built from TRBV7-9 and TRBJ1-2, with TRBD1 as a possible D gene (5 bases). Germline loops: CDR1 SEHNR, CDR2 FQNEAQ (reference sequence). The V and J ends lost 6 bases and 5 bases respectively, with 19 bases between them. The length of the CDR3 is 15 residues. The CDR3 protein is CASRLTGKRGYGYTF. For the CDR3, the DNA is TGTGCCAGCAGATTAACGGGGAAGAGGGGTTATGGCTACACCTTC. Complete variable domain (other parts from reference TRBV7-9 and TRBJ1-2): DTGVSQNPRHKITKRGQNVTFRCDPISEHNRLYWYRQTLGQGPEFLTYFQNEAQLEKSRLLSDRFSAERPKGSFSTLEIQRTEQGDSAMYLCASRLTGKRGYGYTFGSGTRLTVV.

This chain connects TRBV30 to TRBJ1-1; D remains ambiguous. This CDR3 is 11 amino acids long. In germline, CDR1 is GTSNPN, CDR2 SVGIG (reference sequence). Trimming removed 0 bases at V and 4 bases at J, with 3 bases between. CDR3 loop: CAWSVGTEAFF. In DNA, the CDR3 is TGTGCCTGGAGTGTTGGCACTGAAGCTTTCTTT.